Listed below are T cell receptor beta chains from one sample, sequenced in a study of shared T cell receptors in the human thymus. TCRdb keeps only in-frame clones here, not all; method: immunoSEQ multiplex PCR. The sample lists under 450,000 clones, roughly 94% occurring once. Sequenced: thymocytes. The receptors here all came from a human donor. CDR3s include the opening cysteine and the closing phenylalanine or tryptophan. D genes are given only for firm matches. Rows give clone size only sometimes, using once, few, many, or a class for an expanded clone.

size	D	J	V	DNA	CDR3
-	-	TRBJ2-3	TRBV27	TGTGCCAGCAGTTGCACCCCCCAGGGTACCAGCACAGATACGCAGTATTTT	CASSCTPQGTSTDTQYF
-	-	TRBJ2-7	TRBV9	TGTGCCAGCAGCGTAGGGGGTAGCGGCACCTACGAGCAGTACTTC	CASSVGGSGTYEQYF
-	-	TRBJ2-3	TRBV7-9	TGTGCCAGCAGCTTTTCGCGGAGGGCCCCTGGCACAGATACGCAGTATTTT	CASSFSRRAPGTDTQYF
-	-	TRBJ1-2	TRBV5-8	TGTGCCGATCAGGCCTATGGCTACACCTTC	CADQAYGYTF
-	TRBD2	TRBJ2-3	TRBV4-3	TGCGCCAGCAGCCAAGATAGTCTAGCGGCTAGCACAGATACGCAGTATTTT	CASSQDSLAASTDTQYF
few	-	TRBJ2-2	TRBV28	TGTGCCAGCAGTAAGAACACCGGGGAGCTGTTTTTT	CASSKNTGELFF
once	-	TRBJ1-2	TRBV6-5	TGTGCCAGCAGATTAGGACACGGGGGCTACACCTTC	CASRLGHGGYTF
-	-	TRBJ1-5	TRBV15	TGTGCCACCAGCAGGAGACCGGGACCCTCCCCGGGGCAGCCCCAGCATTTT	CATSRRPGPSPGQPQHF
-	TRBD1	TRBJ2-3	TRBV29-1	TGCAGCGATCTACAGGGGAAGAAGGGAGATACGCAGTATTTT	CSDLQGKKGDTQYF
-	-	TRBJ2-1	TRBV5-4	TGTGCCAGCAGCTGTCTGGCAGGGACCCCATCCGACAATGAGCAGTTCTTC	CASSCLAGTPSDNEQFF
-	-	TRBJ1-5	TRBV2	TGTGCCAGCAATATCGGAGAAGAGTCCAATCAGCCCCAGCATTTT	CASNIGEESNQPQHF
-	TRBD1	TRBJ2-3	TRBV27	TGTGCCAGCAACTTACTTCCCGGGACAGGGGAGCGGGATACGCAGTATTTT	CASNLLPGTGERDTQYF
few	-	TRBJ2-2	TRBV7-6	TGTGCCAGCAGCTTAGGGGGGGCCGGGGAGCTGTTTTTT	CASSLGGAGELFF
-	-	TRBJ1-6	TRBV4-3	TGCGCCAGCAGCCCCGCTACCGGGACACCTCTTATTCCCCTCCACTTT	CASSPATGTPLIPLHF
-	-	TRBJ2-2	TRBV28	TGTGCCTGCTATCACAGTAGAGGGTCGAACACCGGGGAGCTGTTTTTT	CACYHSRGSNTGELFF
-	-	TRBJ1-4	TRBV28	TGTGCCAGCAGCCATGGGGCTTGCGAGGAAAAACTGTTTTTT	CASSHGACEEKLFF
-	TRBD1	TRBJ2-4	TRBV11-2	TGTGCCAGCAGCTTAGCGGGGACAGCTTCCATTCAGTACTTC	CASSLAGTASIQYF
-	TRBD1	TRBJ2-6	TRBV30	TGTGCCTGGGGAAAGGGGGCCTACGGGGCCAACGTCCTGACTTTC	CAWGKGAYGANVLTF